A selection of T cell receptor beta chains follows, all from one sample in a study of T cell responses to AZD1222 COVID-19 vaccine. The assay was immunoSEQ multiplex PCR, and TCRdb's table has in-frame clones only and misses some. This sample has approximately 190,000 clones; about 87% occur once, and the top ten carry about 2.5%. Sample: peripheral blood, taken on day 0 of MenACWY control vaccination. The receptors were sampled from an adult in good health. Each CDR3 is given with its conserved first and last residue. A D gene is named only where the DNA matches it firmly. A clone size is listed for some rows: how often the clone was seen (once, few, many), or a class if it is expanded.

clone size: -; D gene: -; V gene: TRBV28; J gene: TRBJ2-3; CDR3 DNA: TGTGCCAGCAGTTTACTGGGCGGAGGGGGAGATACGCAGTATTTT; CDR3 protein: CASSLLGGGGDTQYF
clone size: -; D gene: -; V gene: TRBV7-9; J gene: TRBJ2-7; CDR3 DNA: TGTGCCAGCAGCCCCCCCGGGACGGACCCCTCCTACGAGCAGTACTTC; CDR3 protein: CASSPPGTDPSYEQYF
clone size: -; D gene: -; V gene: TRBV2; J gene: TRBJ2-3; CDR3 DNA: TGTGCCAGAAGCAATTGGGCCCACATCACAGATACGCAGTATTTT; CDR3 protein: CARSNWAHITDTQYF
clone size: -; D gene: TRBD1; V gene: TRBV5-3; J gene: TRBJ1-6; CDR3 DNA: TGTGCCAGAAGCCCCGTGCTGGACAGGGGATCTTCACCCCTCCACTTT; CDR3 protein: CARSPVLDRGSSPLHF
clone size: -; D gene: TRBD2; V gene: TRBV15; J gene: TRBJ2-3; CDR3 DNA: TGTGCCACCAGCGGGCGGGAGAAGAGTGACGCAGATACGCAGTATTTT; CDR3 protein: CATSGREKSDADTQYF
clone size: -; D gene: TRBD1; V gene: TRBV28; J gene: TRBJ1-3; CDR3 DNA: TGTGCCAGCAGGTCACAGGGGGCGGGTAACACCATATATTTT; CDR3 protein: CASRSQGAGNTIYF
clone size: -; D gene: -; V gene: TRBV7-6; J gene: TRBJ1-6; CDR3 DNA: TGTGCCAGCAGCTTAGCAGTGTATAATTCACCCCTCCACTTT; CDR3 protein: CASSLAVYNSPLHF
clone size: -; D gene: -; V gene: TRBV3-1/TRBV3-2; J gene: TRBJ2-7; CDR3 DNA: TGTGCCAGCAGCCAAGATCTTCTAGCCGGGGTTGCCGAGCAGTACTTC; CDR3 protein: CASSQDLLAGVAEQYF
clone size: -; D gene: -; V gene: TRBV4-2; J gene: TRBJ1-3; CDR3 DNA: TGTGCCAGCAGCCAAGCCCAGGGGTTTGGAAACACCATATATTTT; CDR3 protein: CASSQAQGFGNTIYF
clone size: -; D gene: TRBD1; V gene: TRBV7-8; J gene: TRBJ1-5; CDR3 DNA: TGTGCCAGCAGCTGGGGACAGGTTCGTATGGATCAGCCCCAGCATTTT; CDR3 protein: CASSWGQVRMDQPQHF
clone size: -; D gene: -; V gene: TRBV5-1; J gene: TRBJ1-3; CDR3 DNA: TGCGCCAGCAGCCCCGGGACGGCTTCTGGAAACACCATATATTTT; CDR3 protein: CASSPGTASGNTIYF
clone size: -; D gene: -; V gene: TRBV5-1; J gene: TRBJ2-3; CDR3 DNA: TGCGCCAGCAGCTTGGCTGCGGGTCTAACAGATACGCAGTATTTT; CDR3 protein: CASSLAAGLTDTQYF
clone size: -; D gene: TRBD1; V gene: TRBV28; J gene: TRBJ2-2; CDR3 DNA: TGTGCCAGCAGTTTTAACAGGGGCAACACCGGGGAGCTGTTTTTT; CDR3 protein: CASSFNRGNTGELFF
clone size: -; D gene: -; V gene: TRBV12-3/TRBV12-4; J gene: TRBJ1-2; CDR3 DNA: TGTGCCAGCAGAGAACAGCTTAACTATGGCTACACCTTC; CDR3 protein: CASREQLNYGYTF
clone size: few; D gene: -; V gene: TRBV7-8; J gene: TRBJ1-4; CDR3 DNA: TGTGCCAGCAGCTCGAGGGATAAGAATGAAAAACTGTTTTTT; CDR3 protein: CASSSRDKNEKLFF
clone size: -; D gene: TRBD2; V gene: TRBV12-5; J gene: TRBJ2-1; CDR3 DNA: TGTGCTAGTGGTCCCGGACTAGCGGACTACAATGAGCAGTTCTTC; CDR3 protein: CASGPGLADYNEQFF
clone size: -; D gene: -; V gene: TRBV7-8; J gene: TRBJ1-1; CDR3 DNA: TGTGCCAGCAGCTTAGGTTACGTGGACACTGAAGCTTTCTTT; CDR3 protein: CASSLGYVDTEAFF
clone size: -; D gene: -; V gene: TRBV5-1; J gene: TRBJ2-7; CDR3 DNA: TGCGCCAGCAGTCCCGGGAGCTACGAGCAGTACTTC; CDR3 protein: CASSPGSYEQYF
clone size: -; D gene: -; V gene: TRBV12-5; J gene: TRBJ1-3; CDR3 DNA: TGTGCTAGTGGTTTGGGAATGGACAGTTCTAGTGGAAACACCATATATTTT; CDR3 protein: CASGLGMDSSSGNTIYF
clone size: -; D gene: TRBD1; V gene: TRBV19; J gene: TRBJ2-3; CDR3 DNA: TGTGCCAGTAGTCGATTGGGACAGGGGACAGATACGCAGTATTTT; CDR3 protein: CASSRLGQGTDTQYF
clone size: -; D gene: -; V gene: TRBV2; J gene: TRBJ1-1; CDR3 DNA: TGTGCCAGCAGTGCTCCAGACCTGAACACTGAAGCTTTCTTT; CDR3 protein: CASSAPDLNTEAFF
clone size: -; D gene: TRBD1; V gene: TRBV28; J gene: TRBJ1-1; CDR3 DNA: TGTGCCATTGGACAGGACACTGAAGCTTTCTTT; CDR3 protein: CAIGQDTEAFF
clone size: -; D gene: -; V gene: TRBV19; J gene: TRBJ2-3; CDR3 DNA: TGTGCCAGTAGTACCGGGCCAGATACGCAGTATTTT; CDR3 protein: CASSTGPDTQYF
clone size: -; D gene: -; V gene: TRBV4-2; J gene: TRBJ1-2; CDR3 DNA: TGTGCCAGCAGCCAAGACAGCTATAACTATGGCTACACCTTC; CDR3 protein: CASSQDSYNYGYTF
clone size: -; D gene: -; V gene: TRBV5-1; J gene: TRBJ1-1; CDR3 DNA: TGCGCCAGCAGCACGGCTGGGGGCACTGAAGCTTTCTTT; CDR3 protein: CASSTAGGTEAFF
clone size: once; D gene: -; V gene: TRBV12-3/TRBV12-4; J gene: TRBJ2-3; CDR3 DNA: TGTGCCAGCAGTTTAGCCAGCACAGATACGCAGTATTTT; CDR3 protein: CASSLASTDTQYF
clone size: -; D gene: TRBD1; V gene: TRBV19; J gene: TRBJ1-2; CDR3 DNA: TGTGCCAGTAGTGGGACAGTCATCTATGGCTACACCTTC; CDR3 protein: CASSGTVIYGYTF
clone size: -; D gene: TRBD2; V gene: TRBV7-9; J gene: TRBJ2-1; CDR3 DNA: TGTGCCAGCAGCCCTAGAGGGGCCGGGACTAGCGGGAGCAATGAGCAGTTCTTC; CDR3 protein: CASSPRGAGTSGSNEQFF
clone size: -; D gene: TRBD2; V gene: TRBV5-1; J gene: TRBJ2-3; CDR3 DNA: TGCGCCAGCAGCTTGGGGACTAGCGGGAGGGCCGGAGATACGCAGTATTTT; CDR3 protein: CASSLGTSGRAGDTQYF
clone size: -; D gene: TRBD2; V gene: TRBV7-7; J gene: TRBJ2-2; CDR3 DNA: TGTGCCAGCAGCTTATATCCTAGCGGGGGGGCGAACACCGGGGAGCTGTTTTTT; CDR3 protein: CASSLYPSGGANTGELFF
clone size: -; D gene: -; V gene: TRBV6-5; J gene: TRBJ1-2; CDR3 DNA: TGTGCCAGCATAGGGCTCGGACTGAGAGGGGGCTACACCTTC; CDR3 protein: CASIGLGLRGGYTF
clone size: -; D gene: TRBD2; V gene: TRBV23-1; J gene: TRBJ2-7; CDR3 DNA: TGCGCCAGCAGTCAGGGGGGGGTCTCCTACGAGCAGTACTTC; CDR3 protein: CASSQGGVSYEQYF
clone size: -; D gene: -; V gene: TRBV15; J gene: TRBJ2-7; CDR3 DNA: TGTGCCACCAGCAGAGACAGGGAGATCTCCTACGAGCAGTACTTC; CDR3 protein: CATSRDREISYEQYF
clone size: -; D gene: -; V gene: TRBV5-1; J gene: TRBJ2-3; CDR3 DNA: TGCGCCAGCAGCATACAGGGATTACCCACAGATACGCAGTATTTT; CDR3 protein: CASSIQGLPTDTQYF
clone size: -; D gene: TRBD2; V gene: TRBV14; J gene: TRBJ2-5; CDR3 DNA: TGTGCCAGCAGCCAGGGCGTCAGGGAGGGGGAGACCCAGTACTTC; CDR3 protein: CASSQGVREGETQYF
clone size: -; D gene: TRBD2; V gene: TRBV15; J gene: TRBJ2-1; CDR3 DNA: TGTGCCACCAGTCCCTCAGCGGGGGGGCCGGGGGAGCAGTTCTTC; CDR3 protein: CATSPSAGGPGEQFF
clone size: -; D gene: -; V gene: TRBV7-8; J gene: TRBJ2-3; CDR3 DNA: TGTGCCAGCAGCGCAACAAGCGGACTCACAGATACGCAGTATTTT; CDR3 protein: CASSATSGLTDTQYF
clone size: -; D gene: -; V gene: TRBV5-4; J gene: TRBJ1-1; CDR3 DNA: TGTGCCAGCAGCGTTCCGGGACCCACTGAAGCTTTCTTT; CDR3 protein: CASSVPGPTEAFF
clone size: -; D gene: -; V gene: TRBV12-3/TRBV12-4; J gene: TRBJ1-2; CDR3 DNA: TGTGCCAGCGGTCAATGGGCAGCAGATGGCTACACCTTC; CDR3 protein: CASGQWAADGYTF
clone size: -; D gene: -; V gene: TRBV7-3; J gene: TRBJ1-3; CDR3 DNA: TGTGCCAGCAGCCAGACCCTTGGAAACACCATATATTTT; CDR3 protein: CASSQTLGNTIYF